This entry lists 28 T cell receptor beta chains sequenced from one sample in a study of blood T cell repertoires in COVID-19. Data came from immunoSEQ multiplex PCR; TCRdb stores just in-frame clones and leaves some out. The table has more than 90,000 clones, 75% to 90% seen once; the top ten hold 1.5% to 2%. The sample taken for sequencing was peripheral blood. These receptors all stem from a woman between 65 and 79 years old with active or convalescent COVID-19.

The CDR3 DNA reads TGTGCCAGCAGCGTGGAGACAGGGGGGGGAGAGACCCAGTACTTC. Encoded protein: CASSVETGGGETQYF. The chain combines TRBV9 with TRBJ2-5, with 9 bases matching TRBD1. This CDR3 contains 15 residues. The germline gives CDR1 SGDLS, CDR2 YYNGEE. The trim removed 2 bases at V and 4 bases at J, leaving 6 bases unmatched.

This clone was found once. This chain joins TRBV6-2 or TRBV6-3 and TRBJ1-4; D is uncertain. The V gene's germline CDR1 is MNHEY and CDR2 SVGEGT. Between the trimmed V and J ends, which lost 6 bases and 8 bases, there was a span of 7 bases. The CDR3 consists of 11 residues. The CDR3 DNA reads TGTGCCAGCAGCCTTCGGGAAAAACTGTTTTTT. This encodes CASSLREKLFF.

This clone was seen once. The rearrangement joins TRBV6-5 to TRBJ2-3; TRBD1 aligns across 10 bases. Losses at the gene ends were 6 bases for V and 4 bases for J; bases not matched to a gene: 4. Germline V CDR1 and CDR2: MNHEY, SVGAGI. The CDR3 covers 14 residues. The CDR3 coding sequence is TGTGCCAGCAGCGGACAGGGGGGCCCAGATACGCAGTATTTT. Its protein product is CASSGQGGPDTQYF.

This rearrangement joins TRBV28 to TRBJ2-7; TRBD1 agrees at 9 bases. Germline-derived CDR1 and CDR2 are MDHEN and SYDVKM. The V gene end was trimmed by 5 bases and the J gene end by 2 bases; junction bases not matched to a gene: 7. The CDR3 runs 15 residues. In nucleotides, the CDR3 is TGTGCCAGCAGTCCAATACAGGGGGCCGCCTACGAGCAGTACTTC. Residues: CASSPIQGAAYEQYF.

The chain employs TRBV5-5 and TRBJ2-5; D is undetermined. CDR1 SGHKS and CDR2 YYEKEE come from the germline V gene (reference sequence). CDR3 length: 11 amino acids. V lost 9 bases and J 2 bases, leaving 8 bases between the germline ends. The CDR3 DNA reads TGTGCCACCACAGAACAAGAGACCCAGTACTTC. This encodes CATTEQETQYF.

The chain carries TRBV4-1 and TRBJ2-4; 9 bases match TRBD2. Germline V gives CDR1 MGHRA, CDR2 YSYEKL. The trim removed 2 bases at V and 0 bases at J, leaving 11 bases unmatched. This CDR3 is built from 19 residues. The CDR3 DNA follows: TGCGCCAGCAGCCAAAACCATCAGCGGGGGGCCTTAGCCAAAAACATTCAGTACTTC. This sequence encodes CASSQNHQRGALAKNIQYF.

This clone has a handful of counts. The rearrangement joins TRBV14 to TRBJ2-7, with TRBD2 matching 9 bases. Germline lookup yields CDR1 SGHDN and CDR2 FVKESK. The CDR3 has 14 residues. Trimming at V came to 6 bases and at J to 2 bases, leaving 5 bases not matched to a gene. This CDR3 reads CASSKREVPYEQYF. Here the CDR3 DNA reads TGTGCCAGCAGTAAGCGGGAGGTCCCCTACGAGCAGTACTTC.

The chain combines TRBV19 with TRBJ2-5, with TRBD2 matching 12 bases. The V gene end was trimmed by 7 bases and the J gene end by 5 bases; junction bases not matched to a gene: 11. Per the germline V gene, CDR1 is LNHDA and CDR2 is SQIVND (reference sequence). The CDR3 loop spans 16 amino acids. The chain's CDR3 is CASTPSGRAVGETQYF. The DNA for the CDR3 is TGTGCCAGTACCCCTAGCGGGAGGGCCGTTGGGGAGACCCAGTACTTC.

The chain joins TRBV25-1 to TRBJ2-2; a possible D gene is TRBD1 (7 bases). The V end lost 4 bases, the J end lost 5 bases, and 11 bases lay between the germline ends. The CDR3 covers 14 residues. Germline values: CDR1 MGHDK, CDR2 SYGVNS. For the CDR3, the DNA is TGTGCCAGCAGTGCGGCAGGGGGGACCGGGGAGCTGTTTTTT. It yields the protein CASSAAGGTGELFF.

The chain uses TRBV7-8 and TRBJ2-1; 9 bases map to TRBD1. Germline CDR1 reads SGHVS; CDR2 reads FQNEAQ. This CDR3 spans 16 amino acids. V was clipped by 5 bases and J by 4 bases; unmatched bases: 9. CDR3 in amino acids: CASSISWGQGYNEQFF. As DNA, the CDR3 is TGTGCCAGCAGCATCTCCTGGGGACAGGGATACAATGAGCAGTTCTTC. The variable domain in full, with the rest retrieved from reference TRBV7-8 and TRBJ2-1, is GAGVSQSPRYKVAKRGQDVALRCDPISGHVSLFWYQQALGQGPEFLTYFQNEAQLDKSGLPSDRFFAERPEGSVSTLKIQRTQQEDSAVYLCASSISWGQGYNEQFFGPGTRLTVL.

The CDR3 sequence is CASSQTSRGVNSPLHF. For the CDR3, the DNA is TGTGCCAGCAGTCAAACTTCCCGGGGGGTCAATTCACCCCTCCACTTT. The chain has TRBV7-9 and TRBJ1-6, with D possibly being TRBD1 (5 bases). Germline CDR1 SEHNR, CDR2 FQNEAQ (reference sequence). This CDR3 region has 16 residues. V lost 6 bases to trimming and J lost 7 bases, with 19 bases between them. Based on the CDR3 plus reference TRBV7-9 and TRBJ1-6, the full variable domain is DTGVSQNPRHKITKRGQNVTFRCDPISEHNRLYWYRQTLGQGPEFLTYFQNEAQLEKSRLLSDRFSAERPKGSFSTLEIQRTEQGDSAMYLCASSQTSRGVNSPLHFGNGTRLTVT.

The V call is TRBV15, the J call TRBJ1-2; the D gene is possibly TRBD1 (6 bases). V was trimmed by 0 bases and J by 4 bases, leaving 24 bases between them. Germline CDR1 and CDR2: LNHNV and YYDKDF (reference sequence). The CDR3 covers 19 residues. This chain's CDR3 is CATSRDLPPLQGKPYGYTF. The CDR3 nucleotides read TGTGCCACCAGCAGAGATCTCCCCCCTCTCCAGGGGAAACCCTATGGCTACACCTTC.

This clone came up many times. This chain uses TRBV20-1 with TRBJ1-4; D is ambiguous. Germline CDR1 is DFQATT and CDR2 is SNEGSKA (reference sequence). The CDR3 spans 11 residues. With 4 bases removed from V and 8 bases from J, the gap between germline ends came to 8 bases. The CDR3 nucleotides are TGCAGTGCTATGATCGGGGAAAAACTGTTTTTT. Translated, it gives CSAMIGEKLFF.

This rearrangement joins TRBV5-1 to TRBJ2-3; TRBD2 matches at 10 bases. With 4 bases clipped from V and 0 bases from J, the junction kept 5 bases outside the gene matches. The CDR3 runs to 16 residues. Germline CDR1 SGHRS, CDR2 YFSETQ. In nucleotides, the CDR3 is TGCGCCAGCAGCCCGGGACTAGCGAAGAGCACAGATACGCAGTATTTT. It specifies CASSPGLAKSTDTQYF.

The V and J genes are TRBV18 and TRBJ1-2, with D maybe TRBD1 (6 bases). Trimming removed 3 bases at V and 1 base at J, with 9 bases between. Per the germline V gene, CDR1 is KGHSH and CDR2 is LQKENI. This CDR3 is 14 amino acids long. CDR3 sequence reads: CASSPDRSNYGYTF. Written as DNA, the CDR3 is TGTGCCAGCTCACCGGACAGAAGTAACTATGGCTACACCTTC. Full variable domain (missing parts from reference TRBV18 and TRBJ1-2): NAGVMQNPRHLVRRRGQEARLRCSPMKGHSHVYWYRQLPEEGLKFMVYLQKENIIDESGMPKERFSAEFPKEGPSILRIQQVVRGDSAAYFCASSPDRSNYGYTFGSGTRLTVV.

The CDR3 DNA is TGTGCCACCAGTGACCACGGGACAGGGATTATCGATGAGCAGTTCTTC. It encodes CATSDHGTGIIDEQFF. The chain links TRBV24-1 to TRBJ2-1; TRBD1 aligns across 9 bases. Germline lookup yields CDR1 KGHDR and CDR2 SFDVKD. V shed 4 bases, J shed 8 bases, and the junction held 11 bases outside the gene matches. This CDR3 has 16 amino acids.

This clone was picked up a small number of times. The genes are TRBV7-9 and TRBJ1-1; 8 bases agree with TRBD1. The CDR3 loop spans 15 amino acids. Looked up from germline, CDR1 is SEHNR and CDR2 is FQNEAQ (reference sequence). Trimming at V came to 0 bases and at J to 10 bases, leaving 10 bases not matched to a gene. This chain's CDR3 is CASSLARRMGQAAFF. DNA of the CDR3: TGTGCCAGCAGCTTAGCGCGTAGAATGGGACAGGCAGCTTTCTTT.

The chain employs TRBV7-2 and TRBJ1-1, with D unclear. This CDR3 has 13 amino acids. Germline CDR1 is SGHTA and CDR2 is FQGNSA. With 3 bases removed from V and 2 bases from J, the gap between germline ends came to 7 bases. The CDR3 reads CASSFTANTEAFF. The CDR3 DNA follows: TGTGCCAGCAGCTTTACAGCAAACACTGAAGCTTTCTTT. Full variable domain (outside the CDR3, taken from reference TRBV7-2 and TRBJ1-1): GAGVSQSPSNKVTEKGKDVELRCDPISGHTALYWYRQSLGQGLEFLIYFQGNSAPDKSGLPSDRFSAERTGGSVSTLTIQRTQQEDSAVYLCASSFTANTEAFFGQGTRLTVV.

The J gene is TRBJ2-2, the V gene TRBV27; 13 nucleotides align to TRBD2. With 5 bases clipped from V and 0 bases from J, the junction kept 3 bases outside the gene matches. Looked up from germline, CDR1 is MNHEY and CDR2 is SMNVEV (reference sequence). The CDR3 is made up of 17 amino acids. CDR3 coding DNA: TGTGCCAGCAGTCCGGGACTAGCGGGGTCGAACACCGGGGAGCTGTTTTTT. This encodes CASSPGLAGSNTGELFF.

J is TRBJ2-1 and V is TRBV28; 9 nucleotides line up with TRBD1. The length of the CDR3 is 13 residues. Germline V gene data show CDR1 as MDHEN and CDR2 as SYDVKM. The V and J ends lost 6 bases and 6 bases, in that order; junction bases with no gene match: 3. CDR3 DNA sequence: TGTGCCAGCAGATCGACAGGGGGCAATGAGCAGTTCTTC. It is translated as CASRSTGGNEQFF.

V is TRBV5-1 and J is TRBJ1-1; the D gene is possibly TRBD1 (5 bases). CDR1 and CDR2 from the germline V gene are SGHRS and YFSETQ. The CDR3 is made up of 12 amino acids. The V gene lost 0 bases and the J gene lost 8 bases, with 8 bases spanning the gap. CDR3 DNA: TGCGCCAGCAGCTTGGGACAGAGAGAAGCTTTCTTT. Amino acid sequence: CASSLGQREAFF.

The CDR3 region has the DNA TGTGCCAGCAGTTACATTGAGGACTGGAGGACTGAAGCTTTCTTT. Its protein product is CASSYIEDWRTEAFF. The chain employs TRBV6-2 or TRBV6-3 and TRBJ1-1; D uncertain. The CDR3 contains 15 residues. Germline V gene sequence: CDR1 MNHEY, CDR2 SVGEGT. Trimming removed 2 bases at V and 5 bases at J, with 15 bases between.

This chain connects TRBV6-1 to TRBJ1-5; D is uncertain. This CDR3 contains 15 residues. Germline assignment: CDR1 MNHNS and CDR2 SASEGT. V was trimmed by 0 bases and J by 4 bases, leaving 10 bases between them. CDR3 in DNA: TGTGCCAGCAGTGAAGCGACTATGAGGAATCAGCCCCAGCATTTT. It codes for CASSEATMRNQPQHF.

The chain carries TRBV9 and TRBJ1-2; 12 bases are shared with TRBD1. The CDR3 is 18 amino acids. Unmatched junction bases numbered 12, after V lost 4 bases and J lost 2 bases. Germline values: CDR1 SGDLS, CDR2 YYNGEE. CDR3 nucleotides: TGTGCCAGCAGCCCGACTGCCGGGACAGGGGGCACCAACTATGGCTACACCTTC. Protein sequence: CASSPTAGTGGTNYGYTF.

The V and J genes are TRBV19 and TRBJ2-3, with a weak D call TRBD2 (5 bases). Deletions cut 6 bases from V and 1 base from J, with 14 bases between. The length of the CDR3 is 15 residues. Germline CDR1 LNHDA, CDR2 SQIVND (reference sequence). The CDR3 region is CASRLRARGTDTQYF. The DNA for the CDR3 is TGTGCCAGTAGACTGAGGGCCCGGGGCACAGATACGCAGTATTTT.

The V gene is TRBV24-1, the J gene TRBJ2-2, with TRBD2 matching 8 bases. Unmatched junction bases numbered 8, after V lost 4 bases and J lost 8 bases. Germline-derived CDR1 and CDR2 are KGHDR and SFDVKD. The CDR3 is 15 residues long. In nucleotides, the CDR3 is TGTGCCACCAGTGACAACTCCGGGACTAGGGGGGAGCTGTTTTTT. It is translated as CATSDNSGTRGELFF.

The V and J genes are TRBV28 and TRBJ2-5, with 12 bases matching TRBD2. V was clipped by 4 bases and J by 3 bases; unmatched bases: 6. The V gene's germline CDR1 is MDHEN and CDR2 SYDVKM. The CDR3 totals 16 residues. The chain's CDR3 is CASSSTSGRGEETQYF. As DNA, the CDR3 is TGTGCCAGCAGTTCGACTAGCGGGAGAGGGGAAGAGACCCAGTACTTC.

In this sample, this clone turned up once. The CDR3 loop reads CASSVGGSGTTYEQYF. The CDR3 coding sequence is TGTGCCAGCAGCGTAGGGGGCTCGGGTACCACCTACGAGCAGTACTTC. This chain joins TRBV9 and TRBJ2-7, with a tentative D call TRBD1 (5 bases). The ends were cut back, 0 bases at V and 2 bases at J, with 15 bases in the middle. The CDR3 covers 16 residues. CDR1 and CDR2 from the germline V gene are SGDLS and YYNGEE.